These 25 T cell receptor beta chains came from one sample sequenced in a study of vaccination and CD4 T cells after COVID-19. The Oncomine TCR Beta short-read assay was applied to DNA of cultured CD4+ T cells. TCRdb reprocessed the PCR reads with MiXCR, giving one entry per CDR3 protein. The data hold about 25,000 distinct CDR3 sequences, with over 25% observed a single time. For these receptors, no antigen is known. Stated time point: late sampling 161 to 241 days after vaccination in three convalescent patients. Treatment: roughly ten-day PBMC culture with coronavirus spike peptide pools or control peptides (ViraFEST assay). Material: CD4+ T cells from blood, cultured in vitro, obtained about 7 months after SARS-CoV-2 vaccination. The receptors originated from a human donor who had recovered from COVID-19.

A remark on this clonotype: This may arise from a read error, as a much more abundant clone is one base away. V is TRBV7-2 and J is TRBJ2-1, with D uncertain. The CDR3 runs 16 residues. The germline V gene has CDR1 SGHTA and CDR2 FQGNSA. The CDR3 DNA is TGTGCCGGCAGCTCCGAATCAACACTCTCCTACAATGAGCAGTTCTTC. Its translation: CAGSSESTLSYNEQFF.

The chain links TRBV5-6 to TRBJ2-7; TRBD2 agrees at 8 bases. Unmatched junction bases numbered 6, after V lost 4 bases and J lost 3 bases. Per germline, CDR1 SGHDT and CDR2 YYEEEE. The CDR3 length is 14 residues. CDR3 nucleotides: TGTGCCAGCAGCCATACTAGCGGATTCTACGAGCAGTACTTC. Protein product: CASSHTSGFYEQYF. The whole variable domain, filled in from reference TRBV5-6 and TRBJ2-7, reads DAGVTQSPTHLIKTRGQQVTLRCSPKSGHDTVSWYQQALGQGPQFIFQYYEEEERQRGNFPDRFSGHQFPNYSSELNVNALLLGDSALYLCASSHTSGFYEQYFGPGTRLTVT.

In this sample, this clonotype turned up a few times. The rearrangement links TRBV15 to TRBJ2-1; 7 bases match TRBD2. The germline gives CDR1 LNHNV, CDR2 YYDKDF (reference sequence). This CDR3 is 17 amino acids long. Trimming took 1 base from V and 5 from J; bases not matched to a gene: 11. The CDR3 reads CATSRGPTSSWDNEQFF. The CDR3 DNA reads as TGTGCCACCAGCAGAGGACCGACTAGCAGCTGGGACAATGAGCAGTTCTTC.

This clonotype was found once. This chain uses TRBV29-1 with TRBJ2-7; 9 bases match TRBD1. Germline CDR1 is SQVTM and CDR2 is ANQGSEA. J was trimmed by 4 bases and V by 4 bases; bases with no gene match: 8. The CDR3 extends over 14 amino acids. The CDR3: CSVAAGTGRYEQYF. CDR3 nucleotide sequence: TGCAGCGTTGCAGCCGGGACAGGGAGGTACGAGCAGTACTTC.

The V and J genes are TRBV2 and TRBJ2-7; 9 bases are a match to TRBD1. The CDR3 spans 14 residues. V dropped 9 bases and J dropped 6; count of bases not matched to a gene: 12. From germline, CDR1 is SNHLY and CDR2 FYNNEI. CDR3 coding DNA: TGTGCCAGTAAGATCCGGACAGGGGATCCCGAGCAGTACTTC. Amino acids: CASKIRTGDPEQYF.

This rearrangement joins TRBV20-1 to TRBJ2-1; D is possibly TRBD1 or TRBD2 (5 bases each). The CDR3 consists of 15 residues. Germline CDR1 is DFQATT and CDR2 is SNEGSKA (reference sequence). Between the trimmed V and J ends, which lost 6 bases and 3 bases, there was a span of 18 bases. The CDR3 loop reads CSAPGTTAHYNEQFF. The CDR3 nucleotides read TGCAGTGCGCCCGGGACCACAGCTCACTACAATGAGCAGTTCTTC.

The chain carries TRBV20-1 and TRBJ2-7, with TRBD2 matching over 7 bases. The CDR3 covers 13 residues. Germline assignment: CDR1 DFQATT and CDR2 SNEGSKA (reference sequence). The junction had 4 bases not matched to a gene; V was cut back by 3 bases and J by 2 bases. CDR3 protein: CSASGEGTYEQYF. CDR3 DNA sequence: TGCAGTGCTAGTGGGGAGGGAACCTACGAGCAGTACTTC.

In this sample, this clonotype turned up a few times. The chain joins TRBV6-1 to TRBJ1-6; 9 nucleotides align to TRBD1. This CDR3 region has 14 residues. CDR1 and CDR2 (germline): MNHNS, SASEGT. V shed 6 bases, J shed 8 bases, and the junction held 5 bases outside the gene matches. The CDR3 bases are TGTGCCAGCAGAAGCGGGACAGGGTATTCACCCCTCCACTTT. Translated, it gives CASRSGTGYSPLHF.

This clonotype has more than one count but fewer than ten. The V gene is TRBV20-1, the J gene TRBJ1-1; 7 nucleotides agree with TRBD1. Trimming cost V 3 bases and J 2 bases; bases outside gene matches: 3. This CDR3 is 13 amino acids long. The germline V gene has CDR1 DFQATT and CDR2 SNEGSKA (reference sequence). CDR3 loop: CSARRQGNTEAFF. The DNA of the CDR3 is TGCAGTGCTAGGAGACAGGGCAACACTGAAGCTTTCTTT.

CDR3 nucleotides: TGTGCCAGCTCACCAGGGTACGAGCAGTACTTC. Translating gives CASSPGYEQYF. V gene TRBV18 combines with J gene TRBJ2-7; the D is unclear. CDR1 is KGHSH and CDR2 is LQKENI in the germline V gene. The CDR3 contains 11 residues. V shed 2 bases and J shed 4 bases, with 3 bases lying between them.

The table lists this clonotype with a few counts. The rearrangement links TRBV7-2 to TRBJ2-1; D is perhaps TRBD2 (5 bases). This CDR3 contains 13 residues. With 2 bases removed from V and 5 bases from J, the gap between germline ends came to 7 bases. Germline lookup yields CDR1 SGHTA and CDR2 FQGNSA. This CDR3 reads CASSLQRNNEQFF. CDR3 DNA: TGTGCCAGCAGCTTACAGCGGAACAATGAGCAGTTCTTC.

This clonotype has only a few counts. The V gene is TRBV2, the J gene TRBJ2-1, with 14 nucleotides matching TRBD2. CDR1 and CDR2 from the germline V gene are SNHLY and FYNNEI. The CDR3 totals 16 residues. V shed 7 bases and J 12 bases; nucleotides not matched to a gene: 14. The CDR3, as DNA: TGTGCCAGCACTCTGGGACTAGCGGGGGTATTAGTCGGGCAGTTCTTC. Translated: CASTLGLAGVLVGQFF.

This clonotype has a handful of counts. CDR3 sequence: CASSIDRVGGYTF. Written as DNA, the CDR3 is TGTGCCAGTAGTATAGACAGGGTCGGTGGCTACACCTTC. The chain couples TRBV19 to TRBJ1-2; TRBD1 might be the D (5 bases). This CDR3 is built from 13 residues. Germline V gene sequence: CDR1 LNHDA, CDR2 SQIVND (reference sequence). V was pared by 0 bases and J by 7 bases, with 9 bases between.

This chain links TRBV28 with TRBJ2-7; D gene uncertain. Germline V gene lookup returns CDR1 MDHEN and CDR2 SYDVKM. The CDR3 spans 15 residues. The germline V and J ends were trimmed by 6 bases and 0 bases, with 15 bases remaining between them. CDR3 in amino acids: CASSQTDASSYEQYF. CDR3 nucleotide sequence: TGTGCCAGCAGCCAGACGGACGCGAGCTCCTACGAGCAGTACTTC.

This clonotype has more than one count but fewer than ten. The chain carries TRBV28 and TRBJ2-1; D uncertain. Germline V gives CDR1 MDHEN, CDR2 SYDVKM. This CDR3 spans 14 amino acids. V lost 5 bases, J lost 10 bases, and 18 bases lay in between. The CDR3 here is CASSVSSALREQFF. CDR3 DNA sequence: TGTGCCAGCAGTGTCTCCTCCGCCCTGCGAGAGCAGTTCTTC. The full variable domain, rest sourced from reference TRBV28 and TRBJ2-1, is DVKVTQSSRYLVKRTGEKVFLECVQDMDHENMFWYRQDPGLGLRLIYFSYDVKMKEKGDIPEGYSVSREKKERFSLILESASTNQTSMYLCASSVSSALREQFFGPGTRLTVL.

This clonotype was seen a handful of times. The J gene is TRBJ2-7, the V gene TRBV7-9; the D is unclear. Between the trimmed V and J ends, which lost 1 base and 5 bases, there was a span of 15 bases. The germline V gene has CDR1 SEHNR and CDR2 FQNEAQ (reference sequence). The CDR3 runs 15 residues. CDR3 residues: CASSLGRIPIDEQYF. As DNA, the CDR3 is TGTGCCAGCAGCTTAGGTAGGATACCCATCGACGAGCAGTACTTC.

This clonotype was counted a single time. The CDR3 here is CASKLTGAGSWYEQFF. The CDR3 DNA sequence: TGTGCCAGCAAACTTACGGGGGCAGGTTCGTGGTATGAGCAGTTCTTC. The gene calls are TRBV7-2 and TRBJ2-1; D could derive from TRBD1 or TRBD2 (6 bases each). The V gene lost 7 bases and the J gene lost 8 bases, with 24 bases spanning the gap. CDR3 length: 16 residues. CDR1 is SGHTA and CDR2 is FQGNSA in the germline V gene.

V usage is TRBV29-1 and J usage is TRBJ2-5; TRBD1 matches at 10 bases. Germline CDR1 SQVTM, CDR2 ANQGSEA. The CDR3 runs to 13 residues. V dropped 4 bases and J dropped 11; count of bases not matched to a gene: 10. CDR3: CSVGPGQGYEQYF. DNA for the CDR3: TGCAGCGTTGGCCCGGGACAGGGGTATGAGCAGTACTTC.

The J gene is TRBJ2-1, the V gene TRBV7-9; D unresolved. Between the trimmed V and J ends, which lost 5 bases and 3 bases, there was a span of 11 bases. The CDR3 consists of 14 residues. CDR1 is SEHNR and CDR2 is FQNEAQ in the germline V gene (reference sequence). This chain's CDR3 is CASSGSIVYNEQFF. In nucleotides, the CDR3 is TGTGCCAGCAGCGGCTCAATCGTCTACAATGAGCAGTTCTTC.

The V and J genes are TRBV21-1 and TRBJ1-1. TRBV21-1 is reported as a pseudogene. This CDR3 has 16 residues. The CDR3 reads CASSKVPGRLNTEAFF. The CDR3 DNA sequence: TGTGCCAGCAGCAAAGTTCCAGGGAGGCTGAACACTGAAGCTTTCTTT.

This clonotype was detected many times. The chain uses TRBV20-1 and TRBJ1-1, with D uncertain. This CDR3 has 12 residues. Trimming removed 7 bases from V and 1 base from J, with 10 bases in between. Germline V gene sequence: CDR1 DFQATT, CDR2 SNEGSKA (reference sequence). CDR3 protein: CSGREGNTEAFF. The CDR3 DNA follows: TGCAGTGGCCGGGAGGGGAACACTGAAGCTTTCTTT.

This clonotype turned up a few times. The CDR3 coding sequence is TGTGCCAGTAGGGGTGGGAGAGCCACAGATACGCAGTATTTT. Its translation is CASRGGRATDTQYF. The rearrangement links TRBV19 to TRBJ2-3, with a weak D call TRBD2 (5 bases). V gave up 6 bases and J gave up 2 bases, with 12 bases separating them. This CDR3 has 14 residues. Germline CDR1 is LNHDA and CDR2 is SQIVND (reference sequence).

This chain uses TRBV7-2 with TRBJ2-7; no definite D call. The CDR3 extends over 14 amino acids. V was pared by 10 bases and J by 3 bases, with 19 bases between. CDR1 is SGHTA and CDR2 is FQGNSA in the germline V gene. The DNA of the CDR3 is TGTGCCATCACACGTGTGGCGTCGGGCTACGAGCAGTACTTC. It yields the protein CAITRVASGYEQYF.

V gene TRBV7-6 combines with J gene TRBJ1-2, with D possibly being TRBD1 (6 bases). The germline CDR1 and CDR2 sequences are SGHVS and FNYEAQ. The CDR3 sequence is 13 residues long. Trimming cost V 5 bases and J 7 bases, with 14 bases left between them. CDR3 residues: CASSRVEGVGYTF. CDR3 nucleotide sequence: TGTGCCAGCAGCCGCGTCGAGGGGGTTGGCTACACCTTC.

By proportion, this clonotype is medium-sized. V usage is TRBV15 and J usage is TRBJ2-5; D unclear. V dropped 9 bases and J dropped 5 bases, with 16 bases sitting between them. Looked up from germline, CDR1 is LNHNV and CDR2 is YYDKDF (reference sequence). The CDR3 has 13 residues. Written as DNA, the CDR3 is TGTGCCACACGCGCCGGGTTCGGGGAGACCCAGTACTTC. Translation: CATRAGFGETQYF.